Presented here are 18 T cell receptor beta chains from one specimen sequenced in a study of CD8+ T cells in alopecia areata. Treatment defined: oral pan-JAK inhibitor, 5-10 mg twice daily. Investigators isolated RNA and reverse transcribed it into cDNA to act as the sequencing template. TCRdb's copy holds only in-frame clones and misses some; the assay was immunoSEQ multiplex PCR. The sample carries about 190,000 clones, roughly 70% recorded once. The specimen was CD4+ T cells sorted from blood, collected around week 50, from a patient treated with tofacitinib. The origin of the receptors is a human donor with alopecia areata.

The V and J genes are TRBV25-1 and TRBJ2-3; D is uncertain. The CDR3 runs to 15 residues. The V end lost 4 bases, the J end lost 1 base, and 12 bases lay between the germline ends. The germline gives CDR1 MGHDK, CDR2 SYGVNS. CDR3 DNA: TGTGCCAGCAGTGTCCTTTCCACAGGCACAGATACGCAGTATTTT. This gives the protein CASSVLSTGTDTQYF.

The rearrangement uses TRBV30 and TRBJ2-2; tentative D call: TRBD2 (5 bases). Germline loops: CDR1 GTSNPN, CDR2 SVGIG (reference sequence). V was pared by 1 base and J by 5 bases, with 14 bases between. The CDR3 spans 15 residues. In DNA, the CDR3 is TGTGCCTGGAGTGATAGAGGGTTTGGGACCGGGGAGCTGTTTTTT. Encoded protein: CAWSDRGFGTGELFF.

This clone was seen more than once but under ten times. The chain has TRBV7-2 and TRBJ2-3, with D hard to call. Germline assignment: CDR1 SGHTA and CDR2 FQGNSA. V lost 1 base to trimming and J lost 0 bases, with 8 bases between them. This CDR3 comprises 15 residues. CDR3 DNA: TGTGCCAGCAGCTTAGATAGGATAAGCACAGATACGCAGTATTTT. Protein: CASSLDRISTDTQYF.

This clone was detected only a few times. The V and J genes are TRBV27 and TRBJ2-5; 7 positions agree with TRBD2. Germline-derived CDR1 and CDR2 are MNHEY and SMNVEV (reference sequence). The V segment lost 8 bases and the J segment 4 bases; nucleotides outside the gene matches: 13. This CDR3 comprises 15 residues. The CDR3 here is CASSLSGSGVETQYF. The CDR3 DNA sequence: TGTGCCAGCTCCCTGTCGGGCAGCGGGGTAGAGACCCAGTACTTC.

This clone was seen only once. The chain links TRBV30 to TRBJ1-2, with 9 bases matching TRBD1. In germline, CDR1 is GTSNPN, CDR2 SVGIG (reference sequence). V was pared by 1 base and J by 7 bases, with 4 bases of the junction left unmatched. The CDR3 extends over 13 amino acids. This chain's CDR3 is CAWSAGQGLGYTF. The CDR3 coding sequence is TGTGCCTGGAGTGCGGGACAGGGCCTTGGCTACACCTTC.

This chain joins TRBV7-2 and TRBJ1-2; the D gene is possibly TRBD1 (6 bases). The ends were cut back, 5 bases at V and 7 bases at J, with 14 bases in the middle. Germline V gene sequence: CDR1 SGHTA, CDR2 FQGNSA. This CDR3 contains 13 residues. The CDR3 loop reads CASSLSQGIGYTF. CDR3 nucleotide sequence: TGTGCCAGCAGCCTTTCACAGGGAATTGGCTACACCTTC. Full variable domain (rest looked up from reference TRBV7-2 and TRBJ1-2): GAGVSQSPSNKVTEKGKDVELRCDPISGHTALYWYRQSLGQGLEFLIYFQGNSAPDKSGLPSDRFSAERTGGSVSTLTIQRTQQEDSAVYLCASSLSQGIGYTFGSGTRLTVV.

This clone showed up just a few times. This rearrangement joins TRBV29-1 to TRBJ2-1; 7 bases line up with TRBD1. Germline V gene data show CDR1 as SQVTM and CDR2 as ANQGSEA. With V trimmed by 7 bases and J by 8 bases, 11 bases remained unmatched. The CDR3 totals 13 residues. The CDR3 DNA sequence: TGCAGCGACGCAACTGGACAGGTCGATGAGCAGTTCTTC. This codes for CSDATGQVDEQFF.

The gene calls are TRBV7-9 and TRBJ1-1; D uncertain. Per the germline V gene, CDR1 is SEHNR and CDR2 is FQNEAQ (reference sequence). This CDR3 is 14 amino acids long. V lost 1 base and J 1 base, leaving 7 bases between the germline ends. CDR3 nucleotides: TGTGCCAGCAGCTTAGTACCTCAGAACACTGAAGCTTTCTTT. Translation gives CASSLVPQNTEAFF.

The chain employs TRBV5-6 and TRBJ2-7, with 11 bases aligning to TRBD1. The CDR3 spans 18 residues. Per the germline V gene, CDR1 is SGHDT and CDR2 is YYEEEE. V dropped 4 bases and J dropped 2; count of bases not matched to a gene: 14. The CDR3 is CASSLPPDGQGAPYEQYF. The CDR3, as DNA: TGTGCCAGCAGCCTACCCCCCGACGGACAGGGGGCGCCCTACGAGCAGTACTTC.

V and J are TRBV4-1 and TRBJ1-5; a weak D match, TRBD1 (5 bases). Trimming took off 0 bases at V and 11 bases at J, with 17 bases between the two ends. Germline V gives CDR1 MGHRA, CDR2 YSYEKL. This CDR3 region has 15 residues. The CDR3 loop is CASSQDPTALVSQHF. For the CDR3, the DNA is TGCGCCAGCAGCCAAGATCCGACAGCCCTGGTGTCCCAGCATTTT.

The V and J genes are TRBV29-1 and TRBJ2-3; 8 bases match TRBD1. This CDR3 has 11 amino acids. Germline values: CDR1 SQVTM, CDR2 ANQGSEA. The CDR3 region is CRGEQGQVGYF. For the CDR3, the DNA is TGCAGGGGGGAACAGGGACAGGTCGGGTATTTT.

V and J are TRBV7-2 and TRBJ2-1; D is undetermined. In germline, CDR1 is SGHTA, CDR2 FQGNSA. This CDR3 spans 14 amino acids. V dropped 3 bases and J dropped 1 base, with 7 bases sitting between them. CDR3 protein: CASSLGSSYNEQFF. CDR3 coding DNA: TGTGCCAGCAGCTTGGGAAGTTCCTACAATGAGCAGTTCTTC.

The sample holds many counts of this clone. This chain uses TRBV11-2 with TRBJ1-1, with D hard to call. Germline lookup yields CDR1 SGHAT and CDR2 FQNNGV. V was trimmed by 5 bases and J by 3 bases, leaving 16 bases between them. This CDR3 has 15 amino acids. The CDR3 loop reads CASSQDLNPDTEAFF. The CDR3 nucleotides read TGTGCCAGCAGCCAAGACCTAAACCCGGACACTGAAGCTTTCTTT.

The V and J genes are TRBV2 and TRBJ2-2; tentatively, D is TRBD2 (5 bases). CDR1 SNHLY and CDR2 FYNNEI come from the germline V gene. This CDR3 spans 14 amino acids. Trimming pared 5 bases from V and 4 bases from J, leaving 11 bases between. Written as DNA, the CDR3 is TGTGCCAGCAGTCCGGGCAGCGGCACCGGGGAGCTGTTTTTT. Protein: CASSPGSGTGELFF.

CDR3 bases: TGTGCCAGCAGCCCCACTAGCGGGGGCACAGATACGCAGTATTTT. Its translation: CASSPTSGGTDTQYF. The chain links TRBV11-3 to TRBJ2-3, with 10 bases aligning to TRBD2. V lost 5 bases, J lost 1 base, and 3 bases stayed unmatched. CDR1 and CDR2 from the germline V gene are SGHNT and YENEEA. The CDR3 contains 15 residues.

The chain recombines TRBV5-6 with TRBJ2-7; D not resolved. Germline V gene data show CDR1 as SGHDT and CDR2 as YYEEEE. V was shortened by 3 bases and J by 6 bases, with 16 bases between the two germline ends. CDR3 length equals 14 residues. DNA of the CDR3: TGTGCCAGCAGCTCTCACAGTCACCGGGCCGAGCAGTACTTC. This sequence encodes CASSSHSHRAEQYF.

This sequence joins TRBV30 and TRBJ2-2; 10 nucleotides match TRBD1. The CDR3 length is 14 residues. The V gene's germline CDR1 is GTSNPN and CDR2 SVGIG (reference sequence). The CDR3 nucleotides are TGTGGTTGGGCGGGACAGGGGTTGACCGGGGAGCTGTTTTTT. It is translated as CGWAGQGLTGELFF.

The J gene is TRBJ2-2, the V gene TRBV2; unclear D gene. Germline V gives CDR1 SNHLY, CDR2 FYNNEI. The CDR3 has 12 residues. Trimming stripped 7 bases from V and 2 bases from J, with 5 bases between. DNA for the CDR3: TGTGCCAGCACAGACAACACCGGGGAGCTGTTTTTT. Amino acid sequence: CASTDNTGELFF.